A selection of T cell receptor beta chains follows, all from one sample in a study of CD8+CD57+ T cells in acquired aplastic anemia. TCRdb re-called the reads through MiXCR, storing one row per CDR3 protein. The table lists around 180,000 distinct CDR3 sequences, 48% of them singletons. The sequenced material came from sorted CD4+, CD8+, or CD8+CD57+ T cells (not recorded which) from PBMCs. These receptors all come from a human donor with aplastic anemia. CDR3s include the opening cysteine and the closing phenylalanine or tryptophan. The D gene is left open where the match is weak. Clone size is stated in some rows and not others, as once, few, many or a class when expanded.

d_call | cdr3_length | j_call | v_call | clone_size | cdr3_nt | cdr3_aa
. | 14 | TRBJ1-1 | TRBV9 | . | TGTGCCAGCAGAGGGGACCGAATGAACACTGAAGCTTTCTTT | CASRGDRMNTEAFF
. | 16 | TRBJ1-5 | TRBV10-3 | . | TGTGCCATCAGTGAGTCAGACGGATATAGCAATCAGCCCCAGCATTTT | CAISESDGYSNQPQHF
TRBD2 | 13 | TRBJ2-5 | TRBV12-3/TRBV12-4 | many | TGTGCCAGCAGTTTCGGGGGGGTCGAGACCCAGTACTTC | CASSFGGVETQYF
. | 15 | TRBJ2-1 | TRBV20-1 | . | TGCAGTGCTAGGTGGAGGGCAGGGTTATACAATGAGCAGTTCTTC | CSARWRAGLYNEQFF
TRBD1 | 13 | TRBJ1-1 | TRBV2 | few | TGTGCCAGCAGTGTGGACAGGGGGGCTGAAGCTTTCTTT | CASSVDRGAEAFF
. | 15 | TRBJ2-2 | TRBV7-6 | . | TGTACCAGCAGCTTAGGTCCAGGGGCAAACGGGGTGCTGTTTTTT | CTSSLGPGANGVLFF
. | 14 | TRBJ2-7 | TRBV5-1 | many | TGCGCCAGCAGCTTGGAAACAGGGTGGGTCGAGCAGTACTTC | CASSLETGWVEQYF
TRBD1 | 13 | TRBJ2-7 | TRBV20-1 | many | TGCAGTGCGCTTCGACAGGGGGTCTACGAGCAGTACTTC | CSALRQGVYEQYF
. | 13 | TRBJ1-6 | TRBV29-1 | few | TGCAGCGTTGGTAACGACGTGAATTCACCCCTCCACTTT | CSVGNDVNSPLHF
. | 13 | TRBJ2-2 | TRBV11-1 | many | TGTGCCAGCAGCTTAGAGGGGGCCGGGGAGCTGTTTTTT | CASSLEGAGELFF
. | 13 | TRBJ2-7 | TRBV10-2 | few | TGCGCCAGCAGTAGGGGGAGCTCCTACGAGCAGTACTTC | CASSRGSSYEQYF
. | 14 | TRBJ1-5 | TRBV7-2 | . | TGCGCCAGCAGCCAAGACCAGGCCCAAGCGCCCCAGCATTTT | CASSQDQAQAPQHF
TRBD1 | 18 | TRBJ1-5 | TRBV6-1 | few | TGTGCCAGCAGCTTGAGGCTTATAGGACAGGGTAGCAATCAGCCCCAGCATTTT | CASSLRLIGQGSNQPQHF
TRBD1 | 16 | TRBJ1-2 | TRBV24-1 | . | TGTGCCACCAGTGACCGCCGCGGGGGAGGGGGCGATGGCTACACCTTC | CATSDRRGGGGDGYTF
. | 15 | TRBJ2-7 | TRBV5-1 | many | TGCGCCAGCAGCTTGGTGGTAGGTTCGTGGTACGAGCAGTACTTC | CASSLVVGSWYEQYF
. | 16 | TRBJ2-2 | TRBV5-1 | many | TGCGCCAGCAGCTTGGAAGGACCCCGCGACACCGGGGAGCTGTTTTTT | CASSLEGPRDTGELFF
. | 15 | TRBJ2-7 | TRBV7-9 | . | TGTGCCAGCAGCTTAAATGCGCCGAACCCCTACGAGCAGTACTTC | CASSLNAPNPYEQYF
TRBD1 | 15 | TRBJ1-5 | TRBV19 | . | TGTGCCAGTAGTATAGGTGACAGGGTCAATCAGCCCCAGCATTTT | CASSIGDRVNQPQHF
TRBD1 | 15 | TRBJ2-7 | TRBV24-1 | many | TGTGCCACCAGTGAAGCAAGACAGGGGACCTACGAGCAGTACTTC | CATSEARQGTYEQYF
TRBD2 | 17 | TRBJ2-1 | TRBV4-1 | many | TGCGCCAGCAGCCAAGATCGCGGGGGGGCCGGCAGCTATGAGCAGTTCTTC | CASSQDRGGAGSYEQFF
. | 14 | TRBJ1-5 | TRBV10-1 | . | TGCGCCAGCAGTGACACTAGATCGGATCAGCCCCAGCATTTT | CASSDTRSDQPQHF
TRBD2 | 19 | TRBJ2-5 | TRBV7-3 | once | TGTGCCAGCAGCTCCGGGACTAGCGGGGGGGCAGGGGACCAAGAGACCCAGTACTTC | CASSSGTSGGAGDQETQYF
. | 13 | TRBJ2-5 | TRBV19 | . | TGTGCCAGTAGTATATCGGTCCAAGAGACCCAGTACTTC | CASSISVQETQYF
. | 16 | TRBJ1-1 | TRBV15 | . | TGTGCCACCAGCAGCCCACGGGACGACGGAGGAACTGAAGCTTTCTTT | CATSSPRDDGGTEAFF
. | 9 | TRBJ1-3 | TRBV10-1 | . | TGCGCCGAAGGGGTCACCATATATTTT | CAEGVTIYF
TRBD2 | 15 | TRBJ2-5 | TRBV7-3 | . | TGTGCCAGCAGCTTACTAGCGGGGGGGCGTGGGACCCAGTACTTC | CASSLLAGGRGTQYF
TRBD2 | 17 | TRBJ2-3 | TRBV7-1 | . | TGTGCCAGCAGCTCTCTTCGGACTAGCGGTCGCACAGATACGCAGTATTTT | CASSSLRTSGRTDTQYF
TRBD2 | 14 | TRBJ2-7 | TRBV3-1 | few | TGTGCCAGCAGCCAGAGCGGGGCCTCCTACGAGCAGTACTTC | CASSQSGASYEQYF
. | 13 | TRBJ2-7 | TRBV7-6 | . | TGTGCCAGCAGCCCAGACAGTACCTACGAGCAGTACTTC | CASSPDSTYEQYF
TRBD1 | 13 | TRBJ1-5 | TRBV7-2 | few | TGTGCCAGCAGCTACAGGGGAGGTCAGCCCCAGCATTTT | CASSYRGGQPQHF
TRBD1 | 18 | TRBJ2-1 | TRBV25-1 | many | TGTGCCAGCAGTGAGGTAGCGGGACAGGGGGACCGTGGTAATGAGCAGTTCTTC | CASSEVAGQGDRGNEQFF
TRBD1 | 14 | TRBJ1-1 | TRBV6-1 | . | TGTGCCAGCAGCCTGGGACAGGGGAACGCTGAAGCTTTCTTT | CASSLGQGNAEAFF
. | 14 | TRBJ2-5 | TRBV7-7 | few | TGTGCCAGCAGCTCCTCCTTAACCTCAGAGACCCAGTACTTC | CASSSSLTSETQYF
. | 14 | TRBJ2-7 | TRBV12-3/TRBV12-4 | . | TGTGCCAGCACCCCGACAGGGAGGCCCTACGAGCAGTACTTC | CASTPTGRPYEQYF
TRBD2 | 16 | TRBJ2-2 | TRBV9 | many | TGTGCCAGCAGCGTAGCTCCAGCGGGGGGGCCCGGGGAGCTGTTTTTT | CASSVAPAGGPGELFF
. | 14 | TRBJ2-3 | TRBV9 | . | TGTGCCAGCACCGCCTCGCTAGCCACAGATACGCAGTATTTT | CASTASLATDTQYF
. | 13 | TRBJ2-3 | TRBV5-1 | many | TGCGCCAGCAGTCGGCCTGACACAGATACGCAGTATTTT | CASSRPDTDTQYF
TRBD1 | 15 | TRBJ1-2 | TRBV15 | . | TGTGCCACCAGCAGAGACATGGGGACAGGGGATGGCTACACCTTC | CATSRDMGTGDGYTF
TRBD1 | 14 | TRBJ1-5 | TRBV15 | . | TGTGCCATCAGCGGGACAGGGAGAAAACAGCCCCAGCATTTT | CAISGTGRKQPQHF
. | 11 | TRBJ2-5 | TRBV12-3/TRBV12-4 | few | TGTGCCAGCAGTTTGAAGCGGATCCAGTACTTC | CASSLKRIQYF
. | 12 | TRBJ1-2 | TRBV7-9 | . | TGTGCCAGCAGCTTCGACAGCTATGGCTACACCTTC | CASSFDSYGYTF
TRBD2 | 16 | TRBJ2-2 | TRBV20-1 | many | TGCAGTGCTAGAGCTCTCGCAGGGAGGGACACCGGGGAGCTGTTTTTT | CSARALAGRDTGELFF
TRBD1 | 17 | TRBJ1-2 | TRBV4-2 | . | TGTGCCAGCAGCCAAAGTGTGACAGGGGGCGCTCCCTATGGCTACACCTTC | CASSQSVTGGAPYGYTF
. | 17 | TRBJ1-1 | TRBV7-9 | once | TGTGCCAGCAGCTTGTTTAGGGTAGGCGGGTCGAACACTGAAGCTTTCTTT | CASSLFRVGGSNTEAFF
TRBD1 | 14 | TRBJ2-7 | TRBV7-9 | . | TGTGCCAGCAGTTCCGACAGGGAGATCTACGAGCAGTACTTC | CASSSDREIYEQYF
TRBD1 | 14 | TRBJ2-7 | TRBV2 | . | TGTGCCAGCGGCTCCGGGACAGGGTCCTACGAGCAGTACTTC | CASGSGTGSYEQYF
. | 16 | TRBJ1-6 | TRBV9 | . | TGTGCCAGCAGCGTAGCTGTCGTAAGAGGGGTTTCACCCCTCCACTTT | CASSVAVVRGVSPLHF
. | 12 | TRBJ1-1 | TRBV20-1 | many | TGCAGTTCCTTTGTAATGAACACTGAAGCTTTCTTT | CSSFVMNTEAFF
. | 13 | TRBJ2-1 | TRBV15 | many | TGTGCCACCAGCAGTACGCCCGGGAATGAGCAGTTCTTC | CATSSTPGNEQFF
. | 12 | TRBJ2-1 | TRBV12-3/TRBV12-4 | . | TGTGCCATCAGAAGGGAAGGGGATGAGCAGTTCTTC | CAIRREGDEQFF
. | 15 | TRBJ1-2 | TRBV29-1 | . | TGCAGCGTTGAAGATAGGGATAGTGTAAACTATGGCTACACCTTC | CSVEDRDSVNYGYTF
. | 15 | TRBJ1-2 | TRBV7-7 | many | TGTGCCAGCAGCCCCCCCGTTATCTCGGAGGATGGCTACACCTTC | CASSPPVISEDGYTF
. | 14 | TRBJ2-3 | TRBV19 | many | TGTGCCAGTAGTATAAAGGCGAGCACAGATACGCAGTATTTT | CASSIKASTDTQYF